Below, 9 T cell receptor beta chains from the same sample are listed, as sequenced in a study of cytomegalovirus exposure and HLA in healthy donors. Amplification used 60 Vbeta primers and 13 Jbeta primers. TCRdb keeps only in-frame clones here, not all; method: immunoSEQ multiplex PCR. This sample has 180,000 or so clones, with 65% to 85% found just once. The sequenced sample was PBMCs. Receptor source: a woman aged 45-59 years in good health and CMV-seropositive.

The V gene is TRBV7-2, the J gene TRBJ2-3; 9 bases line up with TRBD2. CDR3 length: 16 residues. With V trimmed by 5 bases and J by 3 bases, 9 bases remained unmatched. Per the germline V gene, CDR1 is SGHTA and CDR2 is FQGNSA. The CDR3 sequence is CASSASSGAGTDTQYF. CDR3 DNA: TGTGCCAGCAGCGCGTCTAGCGGGGCGGGGACAGATACGCAGTATTTT.

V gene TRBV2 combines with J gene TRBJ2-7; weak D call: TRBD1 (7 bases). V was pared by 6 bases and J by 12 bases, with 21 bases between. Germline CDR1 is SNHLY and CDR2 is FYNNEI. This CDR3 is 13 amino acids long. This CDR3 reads CASRGQTAGGLYF. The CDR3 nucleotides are TGTGCCAGCAGAGGCCAAACAGCAGGGGGACTGTACTTC.

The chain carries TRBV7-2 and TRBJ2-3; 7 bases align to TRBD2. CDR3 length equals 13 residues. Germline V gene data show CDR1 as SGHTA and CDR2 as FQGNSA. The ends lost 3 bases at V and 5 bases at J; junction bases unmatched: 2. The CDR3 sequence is CASSFPGGDTQYF. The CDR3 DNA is TGTGCCAGCAGCTTCCCGGGGGGAGATACGCAGTATTTT.

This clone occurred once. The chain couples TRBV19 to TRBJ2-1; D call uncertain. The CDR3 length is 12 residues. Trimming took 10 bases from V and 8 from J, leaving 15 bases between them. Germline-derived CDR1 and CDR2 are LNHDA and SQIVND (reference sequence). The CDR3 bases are TGTGCCACCCTAACGTCCGTGGATGAGCAGTTCTTC. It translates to CATLTSVDEQFF.

The CDR3 DNA is TGTGCCAGTAGTATAATTATGAACACTGAAGCTTTCTTT. Protein sequence: CASSIIMNTEAFF. This chain uses TRBV19 with TRBJ1-1, with D unresolved. The germline gives CDR1 LNHDA, CDR2 SQIVND (reference sequence). Trimming shortened V by 2 bases and J by 0 bases, and 4 bases separated the two germline ends. The CDR3 is made up of 13 amino acids.

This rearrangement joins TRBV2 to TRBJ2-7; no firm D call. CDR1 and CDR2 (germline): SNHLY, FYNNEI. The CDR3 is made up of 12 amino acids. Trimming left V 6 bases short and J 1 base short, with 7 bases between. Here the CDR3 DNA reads TGTGCCAGCAGACGCGATTCCTACGAGCAGTACTTC. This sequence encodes CASRRDSYEQYF.

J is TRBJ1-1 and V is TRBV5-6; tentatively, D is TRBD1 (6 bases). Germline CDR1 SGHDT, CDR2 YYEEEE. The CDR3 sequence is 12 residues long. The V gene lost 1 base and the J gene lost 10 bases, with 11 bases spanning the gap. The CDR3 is CASSLRTGRAFF. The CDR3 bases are TGTGCCAGCAGCTTGCGTACAGGGCGAGCTTTCTTT.

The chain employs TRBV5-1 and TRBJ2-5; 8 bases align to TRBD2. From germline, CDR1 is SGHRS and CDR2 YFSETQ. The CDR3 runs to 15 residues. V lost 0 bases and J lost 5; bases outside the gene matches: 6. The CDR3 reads CASSLDAGGRETQYF. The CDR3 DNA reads TGCGCCAGCAGCTTGGATGCGGGAGGAAGGGAGACCCAGTACTTC.

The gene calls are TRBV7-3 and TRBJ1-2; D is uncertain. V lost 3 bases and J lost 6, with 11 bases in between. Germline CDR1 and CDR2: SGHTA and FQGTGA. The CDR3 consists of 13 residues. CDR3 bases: TGTGCCAGCAGCTTCGCCGAGGGAAATGGCTACACCTTC. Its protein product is CASSFAEGNGYTF. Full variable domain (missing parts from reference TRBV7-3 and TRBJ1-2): GAGVSQTPSNKVTEKGKYVELRCDPISGHTALYWYRQSLGQGPEFLIYFQGTGAADDSGLPNDRFFAVRPEGSVSTLKIQRTERGDSAVYLCASSFAEGNGYTFGSGTRLTVV.